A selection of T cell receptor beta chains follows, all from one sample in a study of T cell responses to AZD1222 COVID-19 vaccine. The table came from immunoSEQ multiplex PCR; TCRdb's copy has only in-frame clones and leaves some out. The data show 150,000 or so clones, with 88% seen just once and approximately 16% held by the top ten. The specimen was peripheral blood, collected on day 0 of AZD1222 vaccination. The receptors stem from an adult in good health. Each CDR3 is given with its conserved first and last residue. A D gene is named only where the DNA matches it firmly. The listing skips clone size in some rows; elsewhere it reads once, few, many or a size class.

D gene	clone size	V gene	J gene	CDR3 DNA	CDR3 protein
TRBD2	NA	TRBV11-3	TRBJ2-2	TGTGCCAGCAGCTTATCGGGACTAGCGATGACCGGGGAGCTGTTTTTT	CASSLSGLAMTGELFF
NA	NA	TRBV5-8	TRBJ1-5	TGTGCCAGCAGCTTTTTGAGTCAGCCCCAGCATTTT	CASSFLSQPQHF
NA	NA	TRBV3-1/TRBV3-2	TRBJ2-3	TGTGCCAGCAGCCAAGTGAGGCTCAGCACAGATACGCAGTATTTT	CASSQVRLSTDTQYF
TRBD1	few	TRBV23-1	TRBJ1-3	TGCGCCAGCTCGAAAAGGGGATGGGGACAGCGAGGCATGTCTGGAAACACCATATATTTT	CASSKRGWGQRGMSGNTIYF
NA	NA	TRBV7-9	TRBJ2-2	TGTGCCAGCAGCGCCCGCCGAGCGAACACCGGGGAGCTGTTTTTT	CASSARRANTGELFF
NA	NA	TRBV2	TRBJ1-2	TGTGCCAGCAGTGTTTCCAGGGATGGCTACACCTTC	CASSVSRDGYTF
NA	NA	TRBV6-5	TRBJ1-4	TGTGCCAGCAGTTACAGGGTCCCAACTAATGAAAAACTGTTTTTT	CASSYRVPTNEKLFF
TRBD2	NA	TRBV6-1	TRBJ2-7	TGTGCCAGCAGTGAACTAGCGGGGGGCTCCTACGAGCAGTACTTC	CASSELAGGSYEQYF
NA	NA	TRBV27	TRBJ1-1	TGTGCCAGCAGGACGAGGGTAGGCGGCACTGAAGCTTTCTTT	CASRTRVGGTEAFF
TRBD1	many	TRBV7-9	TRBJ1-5	TGTGCCAGCAGCTCGACCCCCGGGACAGGGGGTTTCAATCAGCCCCAGCATTTT	CASSSTPGTGGFNQPQHF
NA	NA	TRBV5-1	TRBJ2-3	TGCGCCAGCAGCAACAGTGGGGGAGGCACAGATACGCAGTATTTT	CASSNSGGGTDTQYF
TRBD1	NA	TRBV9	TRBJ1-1	TGTGCCAGCAGCCCCTCGACAGGGGACTTTCATGGAAGCACTGAAGCTTTCTTT	CASSPSTGDFHGSTEAFF
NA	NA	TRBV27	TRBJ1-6	TGTGCCAGCAGTTTCCGGGAAAGGAGCTCCTATAATTCACCCCTCCACTTT	CASSFRERSSYNSPLHF
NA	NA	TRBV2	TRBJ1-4	TGTGCCAGCAGGAACCCAGGGTTTAGTGAAAAACTGTTTTTT	CASRNPGFSEKLFF
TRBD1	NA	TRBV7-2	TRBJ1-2	TGTGCCAGCAGCTCGAGGGACAGCCTGTTGAATAACTATGGCTACACCTTC	CASSSRDSLLNNYGYTF
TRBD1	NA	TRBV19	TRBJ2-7	TGTGCCAGTAGCCCCTGGACAGGGGGCCGGTACGAGCAGTACTTC	CASSPWTGGRYEQYF
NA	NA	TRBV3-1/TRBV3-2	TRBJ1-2	TGTGCCAGCAGCCAAGGTTCGCCCAATCCTTATGGCTACACCTTC	CASSQGSPNPYGYTF
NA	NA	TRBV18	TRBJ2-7	TGTGCCAGCTCACCCACAGCCTCCTACGAGCAGTACTTC	CASSPTASYEQYF
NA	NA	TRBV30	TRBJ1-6	TGTGCCTGGAGTGCCCAAGTCCCACCCCTCCACTTT	CAWSAQVPPLHF
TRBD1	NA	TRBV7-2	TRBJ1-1	TGTGCCAGCAGCCCCAAGGACAGGCGGGGGGCTTTCTTT	CASSPKDRRGAFF
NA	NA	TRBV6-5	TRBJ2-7	TGTGCCAGCAGTTACGGTGCAGCAAACTCCTACGAGCAGTACTTC	CASSYGAANSYEQYF
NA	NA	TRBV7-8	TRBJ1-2	TGTGCCAGCGTTTTAGCCGAAACAGGCACAGCTAACTATGGCTACACCTTC	CASVLAETGTANYGYTF
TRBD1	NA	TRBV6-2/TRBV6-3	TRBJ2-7	TGTGCCAGCAGTGCAGACAGGGCCCTCTACGAGCAGTACTTC	CASSADRALYEQYF
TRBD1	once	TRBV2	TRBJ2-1	TGTGCCAGCAGGGACAGGGGTAGCCATGAGCAGTTCTTC	CASRDRGSHEQFF
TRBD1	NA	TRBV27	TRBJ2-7	TGTGCCAGCAGAGATGGACAGGGCTACGAGCAGTACTTC	CASRDGQGYEQYF
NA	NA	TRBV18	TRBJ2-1	TGTGCCAGCTCGCCTTTGTCGGCCGCCGGGGATGAGCAGTTCTTC	CASSPLSAAGDEQFF
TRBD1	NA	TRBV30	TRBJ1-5	TGTGCCTGGAGCAGAGGGACAGGGAAAAATCAGCCCCAGCATTTT	CAWSRGTGKNQPQHF
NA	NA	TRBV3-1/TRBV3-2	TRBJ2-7	TGTGCCAGCAGCCAAGGGCCTTTGGGCTACGAGCAGTACTTC	CASSQGPLGYEQYF
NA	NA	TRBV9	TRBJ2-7	TGTGCCAGCAGCGGACCGGGACAACGATTGTCCTACGAGCAGTACTTC	CASSGPGQRLSYEQYF
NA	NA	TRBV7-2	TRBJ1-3	TGTGCCAGCAGCTTAGCGGGGGTAGACCTTGGAAACACCATATATTTT	CASSLAGVDLGNTIYF
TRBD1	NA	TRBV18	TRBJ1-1	TGTGCCAGCTCACGCCCAGGGGGCACTGAAGCTTTCTTT	CASSRPGGTEAFF